Listed below are T cell receptor beta chains from one sample, sequenced in a study of T cell responses to AZD1222 COVID-19 vaccine. Assay used: immunoSEQ multiplex PCR; TCRdb lists only in-frame clones, some missing. Counted here are around 150,000 clones, roughly 92% occurring once; the ten biggest clones make up about 5%. The material was peripheral blood, obtained on day 0 of AZD1222 vaccination. These receptor sequences come from an adult in good health. Both conserved end residues are part of each CDR3. A D gene is named only where the DNA matches it firmly.

D	V	length	J	CDR3
NA	TRBV27	10	TRBJ2-3	CARLVDTQYF
NA	TRBV28	15	TRBJ2-2	CASSLAGGYTGELFF
NA	TRBV5-1	15	TRBJ1-2	CASSLGLGLIYGYTF
NA	TRBV7-9	14	TRBJ2-3	CASSLASSPDTQYF
TRBD2	TRBV28	20	TRBJ2-3	CASSFALSGIVAGSTDTQYF
NA	TRBV5-1	17	TRBJ2-6	CASSLVLRDSGANVLTF
TRBD1	TRBV6-2/TRBV6-3	14	TRBJ1-2	CASSWATGDYGYTF
NA	TRBV4-1	13	TRBJ2-7	CASSQTGSYEQYF
NA	TRBV6-5	14	TRBJ1-2	CASSYDTGFYGYTF
TRBD1	TRBV10-2	15	TRBJ2-7	CASSESFWTGSEQYF
TRBD1	TRBV5-1	15	TRBJ1-3	CASSTGQGGRNTIYF
TRBD2	TRBV5-6	13	TRBJ2-4	CASSLPSSGNQYF
NA	TRBV12-3/TRBV12-4	13	TRBJ2-7	CASSLYNSYEQYF
TRBD1	TRBV28	16	TRBJ2-1	CASSTTGTGALNEQFF
TRBD1	TRBV28	14	TRBJ2-7	CASRGSTGSYEQYF
TRBD2	TRBV19	15	TRBJ2-1	CASMMSAGGSNEQFF
NA	TRBV3-1/TRBV3-2	14	TRBJ2-5	CASSQYTGRETQYF